The rows below give T cell receptor beta chains drawn from one sample of a study of T-cell reconstitution after alpha-beta-depleted transplantation in children. TCRdb analysed the PCR reads with MiXCR anew, one entry per CDR3 protein. The table includes about 350,000 distinct CDR3 sequences, about 14% detected once. The sequences come from PBMCs, collected from the stem cell graft. All receptors come from a human donor who donated a stem cell graft to a child with Fanconi anemia. Both conserved end residues are part of each CDR3. Fields, in order: V gene, J gene, clone size, D gene, CDR3 DNA, CDR3 protein. The D gene is left open where the match is weak. Clone size appears in some rows only: once, few, many, or a class for an expanded clone.

TRBV15,TRBJ2-3,-,-,TGTGCCACCAGCAGAGATCTAAACCTGGCAGGGGCCACAGATACGCAGTATTTT,CATSRDLNLAGATDTQYF
TRBV6-2/TRBV6-3,TRBJ1-1,many,-,TGTGCCAGCAGCCCGAGGACTGAAGCTTTCTTT,CASSPRTEAFF
TRBV27,TRBJ2-3,-,TRBD2,TGTGCCAGCACCCCCCAGCGGGGGGGCTTAGATACGCAGTATTTT,CASTPQRGGLDTQYF
TRBV5-1,TRBJ1-1,-,-,TGCGCCAGCAGCTCGGATTGGGGGGGTGAAGCTTTCTTT,CASSSDWGGEAFF
TRBV6-5,TRBJ2-2,few,TRBD1,TGTGCCACCCAAGGGGCCGGGACAGAGAACACCGGGGAGCTGTTTTTT,CATQGAGTENTGELFF
TRBV7-8,TRBJ1-4,-,-,TGTGCCAGCAGCTTTACGGGGGCTCGGGGTGAAAAACTGTTTTTT,CASSFTGARGEKLFF
TRBV12-3/TRBV12-4,TRBJ2-2,many,-,TGTGCCAGCAGTTCCTTTGCCGGGGAGCTGTTTTTT,CASSSFAGELFF
TRBV6-6,TRBJ1-1,many,-,TGTGCCAGCATTAGAGGGGCTGAAGCTTTCTTT,CASIRGAEAFF
TRBV18,TRBJ1-1,-,-,TGTGCCAGCTCTGATCCGGGAGCCACTGAAGCTTTCTTT,CASSDPGATEAFF
TRBV5-5,TRBJ2-5,many,-,TGTGCCAGCAGCTCGACAGTAGAGACCCAGTACTTC,CASSSTVETQYF
TRBV10-3,TRBJ2-7,-,TRBD1,TGTGCCATCAGTGACGAAGGGGGCTATTACGAGCAGTACTTC,CAISDEGGYYEQYF
TRBV12-3/TRBV12-4,TRBJ2-5,many,-,TGTGCCAGCAGTTTATCCATCGAGACCCAGTACTTC,CASSLSIETQYF
TRBV5-6,TRBJ2-5,-,-,TGTGCCAGCAGCTTTGTCCCGGGAGAGACCCAGTACTTC,CASSFVPGETQYF
TRBV12-3/TRBV12-4,TRBJ2-1,-,TRBD2,TGTGCCAGCAGACTAGCGGGCTCCTACAATGAGCAGTTCTTC,CASRLAGSYNEQFF
TRBV20-1,TRBJ2-2,-,TRBD2,TGCAGTGCTAGATCTGGGGGGGGCACCGGGGAGCTGTTTTTT,CSARSGGGTGELFF
TRBV7-7,TRBJ2-7,-,TRBD2,TGTGCTAGCAGCTTATTAAGGGAGGGCGAGCAGTACTTC,CASSLLREGEQYF
TRBV12-3/TRBV12-4,TRBJ2-2,medium-sized,-,TGTGCCAGCAGTTTAAGGGTCGGAACAAACACCGGGGAGCTGTTTTTT,CASSLRVGTNTGELFF
TRBV12-3/TRBV12-4,TRBJ1-3,few,TRBD1,TGTGCCAGCGAGACAGGGGCTGGAAACACCATATATTTT,CASETGAGNTIYF
TRBV5-6,TRBJ1-1,many,-,TGTGCCAGCAGCTTGGGGGACACTGAAGCTTTCTTT,CASSLGDTEAFF
TRBV6-2/TRBV6-3,TRBJ2-1,-,-,TGTGCCAGCAGTTTCAACACAGGGTCGTACAATGAGCAGTTCTTC,CASSFNTGSYNEQFF
TRBV5-1,TRBJ1-5,few,-,TGCGCCAGCAGCCCGGAAGTAGGTCAGCCCCAGCATTTT,CASSPEVGQPQHF
TRBV3-1,TRBJ2-3,-,-,TGTGCCAGCACCCGGGGGTCTAGCACAGATACGCAGTATTTT,CASTRGSSTDTQYF
TRBV12-3/TRBV12-4,TRBJ2-6,many,-,TGTGCCAGCAGTTTAGGGTCGTCTGGGGCCAACGTCCTGACTTTC,CASSLGSSGANVLTF
TRBV20-1,TRBJ2-2,-,-,TGCAGTGCTAGGGGTACTTTCACCGGGGAGCTGTTTTTT,CSARGTFTGELFF
TRBV5-1,TRBJ2-5,few,-,TGCGCCAGCAGATTGGACTTTCAAGAGACCCAGTACTTC,CASRLDFQETQYF
TRBV24-1,TRBJ2-1,-,-,TGTGCCACCAGTGACCCGAGACAGGAAGGCAATGAGCAGTTCTTC,CATSDPRQEGNEQFF
TRBV29-1,TRBJ2-1,-,TRBD2,TGCAGCGTTGTGGGAAGCGGGGGGCTCTTGTACAATGAGCAGTTCTTC,CSVVGSGGLLYNEQFF
TRBV6-1,TRBJ2-4,-,-,TGTGCCAGCAGTGAACAGACAGTAGCCAAAAACATTCAGTACTTC,CASSEQTVAKNIQYF
TRBV12-3/TRBV12-4,TRBJ2-2,-,TRBD1,TGTGCCAGCAGTCCGGACAGGGTGGGCGGGGAGCTGTTTTTT,CASSPDRVGGELFF
TRBV24-1,TRBJ2-5,-,TRBD2,TGTGCCACCAGTGATTTCGGGCGCGGGAGAGAGACCCAGTACTTC,CATSDFGRGRETQYF
TRBV4-2,TRBJ2-7,few,-,TGTGCCAGCAGCCAAGATCCGGGGACCTACGAGCAGTACTTC,CASSQDPGTYEQYF
TRBV6-1,TRBJ2-1,-,TRBD1,TGTGCCAGCAGTCAGGGACAGGGGGCTGGTGAGCAGTTCTTC,CASSQGQGAGEQFF
TRBV4-3,TRBJ1-6,-,-,TGCGCCAGCAGCCAAACCCCGGGGAGAGATAATTCACCCCTCCACTTT,CASSQTPGRDNSPLHF
TRBV6-1,TRBJ2-1,few,-,TGTGCCAGCAGCTCTCCAGGAGTGCTACGGCAGTTCTTC,CASSSPGVLRQFF
TRBV12-3/TRBV12-4,TRBJ2-2,many,-,TGTGCCAGCAGCTACGAGGACGTGGACTGGGAGCTGTTTTTT,CASSYEDVDWELFF
TRBV5-1,TRBJ1-2,-,TRBD1,TGCGCCAGCAGACTGACAGGGGGCGACGGCTATGGCTACACCTTC,CASRLTGGDGYGYTF
TRBV5-1,TRBJ2-5,-,TRBD1,TGCGCCAGCAGCTTCACCGGACAGGGGCCCCTCGGGGAGACCCAGTACTTC,CASSFTGQGPLGETQYF
TRBV6-2/TRBV6-3,TRBJ2-3,-,-,TGTGCCAGCAGTTACGGGGGCGCGCAGTATTTT,CASSYGGAQYF
TRBV5-1,TRBJ2-1,-,TRBD1,TGCGCCAGCAGCATGGGACAGGGAAACACTGAGCAGTTCTTC,CASSMGQGNTEQFF
TRBV6-5,TRBJ2-3,few,-,TGTGCCAGCAGAAACGCGGGAGATACGCAGTATTTT,CASRNAGDTQYF
TRBV5-1,TRBJ1-1,few,TRBD1,TGCGCCAGCAGGGAGCAGGGGGCCGGCACTGAAGCTTTCTTT,CASREQGAGTEAFF
TRBV12-3/TRBV12-4,TRBJ1-4,-,TRBD1,TGTGCCAGCAGTTTACATGACAGGGAGGGAACTAATGAAAAACTGTTTTTT,CASSLHDREGTNEKLFF
TRBV10-3,TRBJ2-2,many,-,TGTGCCATCAGTGATCGCTCCGGGGAGCTGTTTTTT,CAISDRSGELFF
TRBV10-3,TRBJ1-2,few,-,TGTGCCATCAGTGAGTTTACGGCACTTTATGGCTACACCTTC,CAISEFTALYGYTF
TRBV5-1,TRBJ1-1,-,TRBD1,TGCGCCAGCAGCCAAGAGACAGGGGAATGGAGCACTGAAGCTTTCTTT,CASSQETGEWSTEAFF
TRBV29-1,TRBJ2-1,few,-,TGCAGCGTAGAAGCAGCCACCCGCAATGAGCAGTTCTTC,CSVEAATRNEQFF